This TCR beta chain was found in a study of blood T cell repertoires in COVID-19. About the research overall: Samples representing acute and convalescent COVID-19 were sourced from the United States, Italy and Spain.

V was clipped by 1 base and J by 2 bases, with 17 bases between them. This CDR3 is built from 17 residues. Germline V gene data show CDR1 as SGHRS and CDR2 as YFSETQ. The assay was immunoSEQ multiplex PCR, and TCRdb's table has in-frame clones only and misses some. The sample holds some 340,000 clones; around 85% are singletons and the top ten take under 4%. This receptor was obtained from a woman under 30 with acute or convalescent COVID-19. The J gene is TRBJ2-3, the V gene TRBV5-1; possible D gene TRBD2, 6 bases. The sample taken for sequencing was peripheral blood. The CDR3 here is CASSLLGGPIITDTQYF. The CDR3 DNA sequence: TGCGCCAGCAGCTTGCTCGGGGGACCGATTATCACAGATACGCAGTATTTT.